One and the same sample provided the 7 T cell receptor beta chains below, sequenced in a study of blood T cells in healthy people across ages. Combining a sample-barcoded 5' primer with a J-beta primer mix, a second PCR ran for roughly 7 to 12 cycles. In TCRdb, the 5' RACE reads were re-called with MiXCR into one record per CDR3 protein. Among about a million distinct CDR3 sequences listed, roughly 50% were seen once. Sequenced material: blood. The receptors shown here come from a woman aged 60-75 years in good health.

In its sample, this clonotype was seen many times. The chain couples TRBV10-3 to TRBJ2-5; 9 bases align to TRBD1. The CDR3 sequence is 13 residues long. V was pared by 10 bases and J by 2 bases, with 5 bases of the junction left unmatched. Germline V gene sequence: CDR1 ENHRY, CDR2 SYGVKD. This CDR3 reads CATGQGSQETQYF. In DNA form, the CDR3 reads TGTGCCACGGGACAGGGTTCTCAAGAGACCCAGTACTTC.

This clonotype occurred once. V gene TRBV4-3 combines with J gene TRBJ2-3; 7 nucleotides match TRBD2. The V segment lost 4 bases and the J segment 3 bases; nucleotides outside the gene matches: 10. The germline gives CDR1 LGHNA, CDR2 YSLEER. The CDR3 sequence is 16 residues long. CDR3 in amino acids: CASSRTTGGGTDTQYF. The CDR3, as DNA: TGCGCCAGCAGCCGAACCACGGGAGGAGGTACAGATACGCAGTATTTT.

V is TRBV27 and J is TRBJ2-6; D not certain. CDR3 size: 13 residues. The germline CDR1 and CDR2 sequences are MNHEY and SMNVEV (reference sequence). Deletions cut 8 bases from V and 4 bases from J, with 9 bases between. CDR3 nucleotide sequence: TGTGCCAGCCGCCCTCTAGGGGCCAACGTCCTGACTTTC. As protein: CASRPLGANVLTF.

CDR3 nucleotides: TGTGCCAGCAGCCAAATGGGACAGAGCTCCTATAATTCACCCCTCCACTTT. Translating it yields CASSQMGQSSYNSPLHF. The chain has TRBV4-2 and TRBJ1-6, with TRBD1 identical over 7 bases. The CDR3 covers 17 residues. V shed 2 bases and J 0 bases; nucleotides not matched to a gene: 4. Germline V CDR1 and CDR2: LGHNA, YNFKEQ.

The chain joins TRBV3-1 to TRBJ2-1; D is unresolved. The CDR3 sequence is 16 residues long. Germline loops: CDR1 LGHDT, CDR2 YNNKEL (reference sequence). V gave up 0 bases and J gave up 0 bases, with 9 bases separating them. The CDR3 nucleotides read TGTGCCAGCAGCCAAGATTTCGAAAGCTCCTACAATGAGCAGTTCTTC. It specifies CASSQDFESSYNEQFF.

The chain joins TRBV7-9 to TRBJ2-1; D remains ambiguous. The CDR3 covers 13 residues. In germline, CDR1 is SEHNR, CDR2 FQNEAQ (reference sequence). Trimming cost V 11 bases and J 6 bases, with 17 bases left between them. The CDR3 region has the DNA TGTGCCGGAACTGACTTTGGCGCCAATGAGCAGTTCTTC. This codes for CAGTDFGANEQFF.

This clonotype was seen many times. This chain links TRBV29-1 with TRBJ2-4, with D perhaps matching TRBD1 (6 bases). CDR1 and CDR2 from the germline V gene are SQVTM and ANQGSEA. This CDR3 contains 15 residues. V was clipped by 3 bases and J by 6 bases, with 18 bases between them. The CDR3 DNA sequence: TGCAGCGTTGATGTGGGTGCAGGGGTGTCAAACATTCAGTACTTC. Translation: CSVDVGAGVSNIQYF.